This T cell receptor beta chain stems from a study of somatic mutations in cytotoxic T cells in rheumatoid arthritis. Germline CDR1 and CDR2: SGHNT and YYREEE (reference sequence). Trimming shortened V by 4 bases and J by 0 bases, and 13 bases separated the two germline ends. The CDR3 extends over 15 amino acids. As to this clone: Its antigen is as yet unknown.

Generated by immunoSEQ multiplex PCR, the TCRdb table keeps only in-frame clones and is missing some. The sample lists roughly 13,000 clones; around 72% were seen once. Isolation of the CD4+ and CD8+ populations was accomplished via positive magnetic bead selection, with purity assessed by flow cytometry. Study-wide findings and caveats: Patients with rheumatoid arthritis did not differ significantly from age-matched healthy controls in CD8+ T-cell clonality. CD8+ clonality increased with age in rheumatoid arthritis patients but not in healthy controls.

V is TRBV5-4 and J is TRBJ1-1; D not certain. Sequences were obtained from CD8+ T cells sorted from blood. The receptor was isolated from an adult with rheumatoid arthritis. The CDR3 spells CASSLKGWVNTEAFF. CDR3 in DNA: TGTGCCAGCAGCCTCAAGGGATGGGTGAACACTGAAGCTTTCTTT. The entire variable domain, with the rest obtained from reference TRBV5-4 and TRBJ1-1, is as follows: ETGVTQSPTHLIKTRGQQVTLRCSSQSGHNTVSWYQQALGQGPQFIFQYYREEENGRGNFPPRFSGLQFPNYSSELNVNALELDDSALYLCASSLKGWVNTEAFFGQGTRLTVV.